This T cell receptor beta chain was profiled in a study of identical twins. Notes on the study in general: Weaker excess sharing between twins was seen in beta out-of-frame sequences. Models predicted too little out-of-frame TCR alpha sharing in monozygotic twins. Cord blood beta clonotypes present at high abundance carried fewer insertions; no such pattern appeared in memory repertoires.

This clonotype was found many times. Its antigen is still unknown. TCRdb redid the calling of the 5' RACE reads with MiXCR, one entry per CDR3 protein. The table records 250,000 or so distinct CDR3 sequences, 5.5% to 7% of them present only once. The same sample was also studied in work on yellow fever vaccine responses in identical twins.

This sequence was found in a woman aged 18-30 years in good health. Sequenced material: memory (CD45RO+) T cells sorted from blood.

This CDR3 reads CASIFNRGYEQFF. CDR3 nucleotide sequence: TGTGCCAGCATTTTTAACAGGGGGTATGAGCAGTTCTTC. V is TRBV12-3 or TRBV12-4 and J is TRBJ2-1; TRBD1 aligns across 8 bases. After removal of 7 bases from V and 8 bases from J, the junction contained 7 bases not matched to a gene. The CDR3 has 13 residues.